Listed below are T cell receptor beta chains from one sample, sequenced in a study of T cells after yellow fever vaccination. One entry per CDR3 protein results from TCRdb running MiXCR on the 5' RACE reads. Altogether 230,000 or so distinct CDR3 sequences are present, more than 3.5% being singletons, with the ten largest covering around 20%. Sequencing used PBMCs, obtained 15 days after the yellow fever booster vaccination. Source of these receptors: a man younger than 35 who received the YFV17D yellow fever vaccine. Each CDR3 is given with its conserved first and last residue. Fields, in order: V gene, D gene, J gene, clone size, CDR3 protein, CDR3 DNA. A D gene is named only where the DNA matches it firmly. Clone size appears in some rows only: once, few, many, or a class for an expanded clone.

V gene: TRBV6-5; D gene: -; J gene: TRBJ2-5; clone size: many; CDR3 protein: CASSRTVWETQYF; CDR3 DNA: TGTGCCAGCAGTCGGACTGTGTGGGAGACCCAGTACTTC
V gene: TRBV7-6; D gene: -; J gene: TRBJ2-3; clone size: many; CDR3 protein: CASSRVQGGLSDTQYF; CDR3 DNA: TGTGCCAGCAGCAGAGTACAGGGGGGGCTTTCAGATACGCAGTATTTT
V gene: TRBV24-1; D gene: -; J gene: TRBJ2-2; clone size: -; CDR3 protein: CATNDPRRNTGELFF; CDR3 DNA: TGTGCCACCAATGATCCCCGACGGAACACCGGGGAGCTGTTTTTT
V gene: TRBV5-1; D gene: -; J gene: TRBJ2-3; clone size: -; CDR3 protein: CASSFGSLTDTQYF; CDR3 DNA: TGCGCCAGCAGCTTCGGCAGCCTCACAGATACGCAGTATTTT
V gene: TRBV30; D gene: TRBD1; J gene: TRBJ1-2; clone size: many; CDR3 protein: CAWTLPPTGNYGYTF; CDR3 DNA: TGTGCCTGGACCCTACCCCCGACAGGGAACTATGGCTACACCTTC
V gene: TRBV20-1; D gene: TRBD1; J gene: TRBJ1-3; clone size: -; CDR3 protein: CSATAAQGDRDTIYF; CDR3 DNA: TGCAGTGCCACGGCGGCTCAGGGGGATAGGGACACCATATATTTT
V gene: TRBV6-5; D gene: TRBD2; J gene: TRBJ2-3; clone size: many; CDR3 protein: CASSYSGLGTDTQYF; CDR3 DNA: TGTGCCAGCAGTTACTCGGGACTAGGCACAGATACGCAGTATTTT
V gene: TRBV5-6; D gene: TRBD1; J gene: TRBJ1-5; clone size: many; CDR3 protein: CASSFSGQGHNQPQHF; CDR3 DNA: TGTGCCAGCAGCTTCTCGGGACAGGGACACAATCAGCCCCAGCATTTT
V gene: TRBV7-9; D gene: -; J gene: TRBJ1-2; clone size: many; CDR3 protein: CASSLAPENYGYTF; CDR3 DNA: TGTGCCAGCAGCTTAGCTCCAGAGAACTATGGCTACACCTTC
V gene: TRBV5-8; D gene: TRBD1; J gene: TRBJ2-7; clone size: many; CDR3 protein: CASSLMGQGYEQYF; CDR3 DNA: TGTGCCAGCAGCTTAATGGGACAGGGGTACGAGCAGTACTTC
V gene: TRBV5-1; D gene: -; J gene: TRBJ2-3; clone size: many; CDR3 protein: CASALSTDTQYF; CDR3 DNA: TGCGCCAGCGCCCTTAGCACAGATACGCAGTATTTT
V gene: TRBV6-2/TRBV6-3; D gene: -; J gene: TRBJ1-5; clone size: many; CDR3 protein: CASSYRNQPQHF; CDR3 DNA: TGTGCCAGCAGTTACAGGAATCAGCCCCAGCATTTT
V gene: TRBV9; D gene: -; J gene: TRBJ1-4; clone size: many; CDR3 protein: CASSPRWGTNEKLFF; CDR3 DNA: TGTGCCAGCAGCCCCCGCTGGGGAACTAATGAAAAACTGTTTTTT
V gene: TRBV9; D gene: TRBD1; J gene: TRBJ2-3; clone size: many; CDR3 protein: CASSVTGGSDTQYF; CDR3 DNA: TGTGCCAGCAGCGTGACAGGGGGCAGCGATACGCAGTATTTT
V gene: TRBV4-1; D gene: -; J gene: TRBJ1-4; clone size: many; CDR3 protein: CASSQDGNGIKYEKLFF; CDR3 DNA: TGCGCCAGCAGCCAAGATGGAAACGGAATAAAATATGAAAAACTGTTTTTT
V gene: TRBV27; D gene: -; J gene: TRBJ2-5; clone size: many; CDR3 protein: CASSLVVGETQYF; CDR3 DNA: TGTGCCAGCAGTTTAGTAGTAGGGGAGACCCAGTACTTC
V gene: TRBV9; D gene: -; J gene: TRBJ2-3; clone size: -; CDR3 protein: CASSVAPGSTDTQYF; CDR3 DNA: TGTGCCAGCAGCGTAGCCCCAGGGAGCACAGATACGCAGTATTTT
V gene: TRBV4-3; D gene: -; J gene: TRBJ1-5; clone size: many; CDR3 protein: CASSQDRGPQHF; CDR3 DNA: TGCGCCAGCAGCCAGGACAGAGGGCCCCAGCATTTT
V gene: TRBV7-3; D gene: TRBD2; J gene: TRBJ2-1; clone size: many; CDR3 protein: CASSLVAGVYNEQFF; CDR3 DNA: TGTGCCAGCAGCTTAGTGGCGGGGGTGTACAATGAGCAGTTCTTC
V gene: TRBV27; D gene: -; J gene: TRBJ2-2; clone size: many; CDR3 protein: CATLNHGVAGTGELFF; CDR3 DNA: TGTGCCACTCTAAATCATGGGGTCGCCGGAACCGGGGAGCTGTTTTTT
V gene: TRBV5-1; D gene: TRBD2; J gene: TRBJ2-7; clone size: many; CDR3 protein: CASSYLRGKTSYEQYF; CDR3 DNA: TGCGCCAGCAGTTATTTGCGGGGGAAGACGTCCTACGAGCAGTACTTC
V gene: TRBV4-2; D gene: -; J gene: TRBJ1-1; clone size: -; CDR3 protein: CASSLHDEGRTEAFF; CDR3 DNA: TGTGCCAGCAGCCTTCACGACGAGGGGCGCACTGAAGCTTTCTTT
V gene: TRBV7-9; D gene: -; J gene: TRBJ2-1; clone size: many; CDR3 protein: CASSHRPDSSYNEQFF; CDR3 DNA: TGTGCCAGCAGTCACAGACCGGACAGCTCCTACAATGAGCAGTTCTTC
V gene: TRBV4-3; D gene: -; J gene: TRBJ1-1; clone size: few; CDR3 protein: CASSQGLPGDSNTEAFF; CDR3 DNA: TGCGCCAGCAGCCAGGGACTCCCAGGGGACTCGAACACTGAAGCTTTCTTT
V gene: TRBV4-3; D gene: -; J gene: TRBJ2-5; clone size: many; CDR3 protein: CASSRTVQETQYF; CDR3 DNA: TGCGCCAGCAGCCGAACAGTACAAGAGACCCAGTACTTC
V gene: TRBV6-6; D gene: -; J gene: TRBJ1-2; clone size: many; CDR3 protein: CASRTPDRGYGGYTF; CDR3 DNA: TGTGCCAGCAGGACCCCCGACCGGGGATATGGGGGCTACACCTTC
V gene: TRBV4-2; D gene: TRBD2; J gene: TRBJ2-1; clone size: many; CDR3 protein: CASSQVGRGGGYEQFF; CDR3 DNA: TGTGCCAGCAGCCAAGTCGGGCGGGGGGGTGGCTATGAGCAGTTCTTC
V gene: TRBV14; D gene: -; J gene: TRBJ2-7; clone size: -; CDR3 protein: CASSQDLGRGYEQYF; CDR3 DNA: TGTGCCAGCAGCCAAGATCTAGGAAGGGGGTACGAGCAGTACTTC
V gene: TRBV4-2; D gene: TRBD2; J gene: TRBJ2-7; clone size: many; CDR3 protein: CASSQGALAGDTYEQYF; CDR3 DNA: TGTGCCAGCAGCCAAGGCGCCCTAGCGGGGGACACCTACGAGCAGTACTTC
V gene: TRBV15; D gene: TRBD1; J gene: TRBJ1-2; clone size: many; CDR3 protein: CATSRDRTGDIGGYTF; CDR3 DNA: TGTGCCACCAGCAGAGATAGGACAGGGGACATCGGGGGCTACACCTTC
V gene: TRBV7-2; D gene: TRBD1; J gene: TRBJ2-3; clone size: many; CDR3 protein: CASSLFRGNTDTQYF; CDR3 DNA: TGTGCCAGCAGCTTATTCAGGGGGAACACAGATACGCAGTATTTT
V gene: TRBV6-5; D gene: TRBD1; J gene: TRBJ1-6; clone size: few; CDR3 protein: CASSYGVPGGDSYNSPLHF; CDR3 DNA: TGTGCCAGCAGTTACGGGGTGCCAGGGGGAGACTCCTATAATTCACCCCTCCACTTT
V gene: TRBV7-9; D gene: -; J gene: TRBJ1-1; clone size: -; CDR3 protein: CASSQGAGETEAFF; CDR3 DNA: TGTGCCAGCAGCCAGGGCGCAGGGGAGACTGAAGCTTTCTTT
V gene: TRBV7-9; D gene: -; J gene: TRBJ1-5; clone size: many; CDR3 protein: CAGQLGPNQPQHF; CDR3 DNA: TGTGCCGGGCAGCTCGGACCCAATCAGCCCCAGCATTTT
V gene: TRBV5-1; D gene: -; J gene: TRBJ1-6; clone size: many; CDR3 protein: CASSLGSANSPLHF; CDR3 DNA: TGCGCCAGCAGCTTGGGCAGCGCCAATTCACCCCTCCACTTT
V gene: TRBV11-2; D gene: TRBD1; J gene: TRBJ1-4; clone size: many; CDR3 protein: CASSLTGGVQGKLFF; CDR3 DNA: TGTGCCAGCAGCTTAACAGGGGGCGTCCAGGGAAAACTGTTTTTT
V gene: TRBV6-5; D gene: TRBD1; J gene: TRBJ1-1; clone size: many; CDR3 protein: CASSFGQGFAEAFF; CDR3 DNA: TGTGCCAGCAGTTTCGGACAGGGATTCGCTGAAGCTTTCTTT
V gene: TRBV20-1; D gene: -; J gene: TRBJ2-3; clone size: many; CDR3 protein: CSATATDTQYF; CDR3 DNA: TGCAGTGCTACGGCCACAGATACGCAGTATTTT
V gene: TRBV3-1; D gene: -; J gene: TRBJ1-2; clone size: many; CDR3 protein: CASSQEWRVGYTF; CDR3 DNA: TGTGCCAGCAGCCAAGAGTGGAGGGTTGGCTACACCTTC
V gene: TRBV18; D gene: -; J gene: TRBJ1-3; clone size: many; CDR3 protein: CASSPPPDSGNTIYF; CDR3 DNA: TGTGCCAGCTCACCACCCCCAGACTCTGGAAACACCATATATTTT
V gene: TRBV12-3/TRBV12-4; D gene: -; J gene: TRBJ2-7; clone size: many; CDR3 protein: CAIKRQGSYEQYF; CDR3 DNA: TGTGCCATCAAGAGGCAGGGGAGCTACGAGCAGTACTTC
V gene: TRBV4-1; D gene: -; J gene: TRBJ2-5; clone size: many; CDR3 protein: CASSQYRQETQYF; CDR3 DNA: TGCGCCAGCAGCCAGTACCGGCAAGAGACCCAGTACTTC
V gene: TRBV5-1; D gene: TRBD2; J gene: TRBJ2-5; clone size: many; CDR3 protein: CASSPGTSGEETQYF; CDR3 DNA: TGCGCCAGCAGCCCGGGGACTAGCGGGGAAGAGACCCAGTACTTC
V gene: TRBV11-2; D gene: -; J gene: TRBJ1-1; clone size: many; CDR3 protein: CASSLEVTTGTEAFF; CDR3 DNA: TGTGCCAGCAGCTTAGAAGTCACCACGGGCACTGAAGCTTTCTTT
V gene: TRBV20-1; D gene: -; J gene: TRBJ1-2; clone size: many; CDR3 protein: CSALTRGYYGYTF; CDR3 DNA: TGCAGTGCGTTGACTCGAGGGTACTATGGCTACACCTTC
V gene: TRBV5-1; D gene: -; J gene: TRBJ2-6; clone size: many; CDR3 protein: CASSPAQAARLVSGANVLTF; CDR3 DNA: TGCGCCAGCAGCCCGGCTCAGGCCGCTCGGCTCGTCTCTGGGGCCAACGTCCTGACTTTC